The sequence of this T cell receptor (beta chain) was determined in a study of T cells in Graves' hyperthyroidism and ophthalmopathy. Patients having uncontrolled infection, another autoimmune disease, pregnancy or lactation were not included. Amplified TCR beta CDR3 regions came from RNA transcripts. TCR CDR3 underwent first-round RT-PCR with the HTBI primer set. TCRdb re-analysed the multiplex PCR reads in MiXCR, keeping a single row per CDR3 protein. The table includes about 420,000 distinct CDR3 sequences, 15% to 19% detected once. This clonotype occurred a few times. With 5 bases removed from V and 6 bases from J, the gap between germline ends came to 12 bases. The CDR3 spans 13 residues. Germline V gene sequence: CDR1 ENHRY, CDR2 SYGVKD.

The chain uses TRBV10-3 and TRBJ2-3; D is unresolved. This sequence originates from a woman between 18 and 29 years old with Graves' hyperthyroidism. The sequenced material came from blood. This CDR3 reads CAISLALGDTQYF. CDR3 bases: TGTGCCATCAGTTTGGCCCTGGGGGATACGCAGTATTTT.